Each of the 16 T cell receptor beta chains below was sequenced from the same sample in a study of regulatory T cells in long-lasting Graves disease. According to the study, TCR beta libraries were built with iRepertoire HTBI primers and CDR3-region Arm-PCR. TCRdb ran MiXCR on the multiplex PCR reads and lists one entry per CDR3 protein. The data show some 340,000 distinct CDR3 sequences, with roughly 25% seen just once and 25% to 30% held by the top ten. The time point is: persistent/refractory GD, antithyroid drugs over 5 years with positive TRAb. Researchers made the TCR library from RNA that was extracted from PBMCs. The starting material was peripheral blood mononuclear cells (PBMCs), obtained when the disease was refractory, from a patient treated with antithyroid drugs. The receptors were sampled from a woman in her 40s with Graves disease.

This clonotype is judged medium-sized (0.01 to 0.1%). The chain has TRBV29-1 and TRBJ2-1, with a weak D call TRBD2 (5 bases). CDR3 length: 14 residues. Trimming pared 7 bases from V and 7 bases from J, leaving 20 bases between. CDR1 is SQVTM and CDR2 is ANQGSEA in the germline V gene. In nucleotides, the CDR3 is TGCAGCGCCCCGATCCCCACGGGCGGGAATGAGCAGTTCTTC. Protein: CSAPIPTGGNEQFF.

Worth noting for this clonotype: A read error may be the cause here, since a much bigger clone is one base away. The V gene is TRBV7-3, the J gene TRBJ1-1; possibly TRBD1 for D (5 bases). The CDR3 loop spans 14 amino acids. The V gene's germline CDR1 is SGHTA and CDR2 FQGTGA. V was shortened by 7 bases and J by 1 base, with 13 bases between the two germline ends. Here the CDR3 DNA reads TGTGCCAGCAAAACGGGGGTACCGAACACTGAAGCTTTCTTT. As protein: CASKTGVPNTEAFF.

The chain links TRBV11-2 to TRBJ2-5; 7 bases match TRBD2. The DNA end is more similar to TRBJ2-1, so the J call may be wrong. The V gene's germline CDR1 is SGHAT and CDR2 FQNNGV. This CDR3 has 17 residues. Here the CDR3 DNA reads TGTGCCAGCAGCTCCCTTAGGAGTGGAGCGGGAATGAATGAGCAGTTCTTC. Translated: CASSSLRSGAGMNEQFF.

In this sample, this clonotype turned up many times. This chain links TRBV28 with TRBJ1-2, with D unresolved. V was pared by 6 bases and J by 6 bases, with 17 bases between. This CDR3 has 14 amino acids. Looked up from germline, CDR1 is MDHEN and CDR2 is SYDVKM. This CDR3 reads CASRELGRFDGYTF. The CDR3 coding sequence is TGTGCCAGCAGGGAATTGGGCCGATTTGATGGCTACACCTTC.

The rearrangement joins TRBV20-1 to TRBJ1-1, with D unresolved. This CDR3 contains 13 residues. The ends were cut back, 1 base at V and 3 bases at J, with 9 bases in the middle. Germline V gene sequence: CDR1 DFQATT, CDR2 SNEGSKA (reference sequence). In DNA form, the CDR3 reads TGCAGTGCTAGAGGCAGGACCCACACTGAAGCTTTCTTT. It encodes CSARGRTHTEAFF.

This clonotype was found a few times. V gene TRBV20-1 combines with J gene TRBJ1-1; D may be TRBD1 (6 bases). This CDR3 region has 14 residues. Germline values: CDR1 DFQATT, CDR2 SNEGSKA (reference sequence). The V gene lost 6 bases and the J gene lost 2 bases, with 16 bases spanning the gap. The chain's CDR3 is CSAHPAGGNTEAFF. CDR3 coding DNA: TGCAGTGCCCATCCGGCGGGGGGCAACACTGAAGCTTTCTTT.

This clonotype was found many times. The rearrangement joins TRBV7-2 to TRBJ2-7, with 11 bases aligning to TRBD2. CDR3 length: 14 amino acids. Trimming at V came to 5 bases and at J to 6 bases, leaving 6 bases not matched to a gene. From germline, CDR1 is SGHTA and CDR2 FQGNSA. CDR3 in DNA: TGTGCCAGCAGCACCACTAGCGGGAGTTCCGAGCAGTACTTC. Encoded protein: CASSTTSGSSEQYF.

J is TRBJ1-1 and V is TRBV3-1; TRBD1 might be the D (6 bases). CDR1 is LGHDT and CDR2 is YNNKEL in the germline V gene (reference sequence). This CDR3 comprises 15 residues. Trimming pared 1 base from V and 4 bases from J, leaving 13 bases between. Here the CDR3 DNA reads TGTGCCAGCAGCCAAGGTTTGGCCAGGGGCACTGAAGCTTTCTTT. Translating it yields CASSQGLARGTEAFF.

The chain's CDR3 is CASSLYSWARSSGANVLTF. CDR3 nucleotides: TGTGCCAGCAGTTTATATTCTTGGGCGCGTTCTTCTGGGGCCAACGTCCTGACTTTC. The chain recombines TRBV28 with TRBJ2-6, with unresolved D. The length of the CDR3 is 19 residues. CDR1 and CDR2 (germline): MDHEN, SYDVKM. V was cut by 1 base and J by 1 base, with 17 bases left in between.

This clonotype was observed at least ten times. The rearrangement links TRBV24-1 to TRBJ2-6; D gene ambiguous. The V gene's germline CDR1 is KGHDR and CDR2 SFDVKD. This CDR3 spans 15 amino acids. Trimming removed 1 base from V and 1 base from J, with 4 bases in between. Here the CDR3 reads CATSDLTSGANVLTF. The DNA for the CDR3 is TGTGCCACCAGTGATTTAACGTCTGGGGCCAACGTCCTGACTTTC.

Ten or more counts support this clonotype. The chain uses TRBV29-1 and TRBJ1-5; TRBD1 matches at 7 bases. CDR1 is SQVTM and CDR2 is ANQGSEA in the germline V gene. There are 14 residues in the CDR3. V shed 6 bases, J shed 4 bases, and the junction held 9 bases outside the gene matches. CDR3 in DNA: TGCAGCGTCACCGGGACAGCGCCTAATCAGCCCCAGCATTTT. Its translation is CSVTGTAPNQPQHF.

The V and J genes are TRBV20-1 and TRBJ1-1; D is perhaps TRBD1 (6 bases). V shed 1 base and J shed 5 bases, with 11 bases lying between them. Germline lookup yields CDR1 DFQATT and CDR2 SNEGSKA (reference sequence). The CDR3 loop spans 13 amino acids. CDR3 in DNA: TGCAGTGCTAGAGTCCTACAGGGAACTGAAGCTTTCTTT. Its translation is CSARVLQGTEAFF.

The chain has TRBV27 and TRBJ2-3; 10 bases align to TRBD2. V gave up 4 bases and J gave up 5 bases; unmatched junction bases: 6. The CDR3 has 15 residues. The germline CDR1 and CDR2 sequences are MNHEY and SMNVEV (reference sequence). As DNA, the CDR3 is TGTGCCAGCAGTTCCCCCGGGACTAGCGTAGATACGCAGTATTTT. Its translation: CASSSPGTSVDTQYF.

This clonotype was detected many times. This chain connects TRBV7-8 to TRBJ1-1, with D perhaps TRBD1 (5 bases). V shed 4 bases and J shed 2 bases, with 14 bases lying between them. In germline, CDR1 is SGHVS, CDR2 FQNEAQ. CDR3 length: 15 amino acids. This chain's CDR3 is CASSSTGGINTEAFF. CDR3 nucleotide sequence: TGTGCCAGCAGCTCTACCGGGGGAATAAACACTGAAGCTTTCTTT. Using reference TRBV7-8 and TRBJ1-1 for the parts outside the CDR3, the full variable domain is GAGVSQSPRYKVAKRGQDVALRCDPISGHVSLFWYQQALGQGPEFLTYFQNEAQLDKSGLPSDRFFAERPEGSVSTLKIQRTQQEDSAVYLCASSSTGGINTEAFFGQGTRLTVV.

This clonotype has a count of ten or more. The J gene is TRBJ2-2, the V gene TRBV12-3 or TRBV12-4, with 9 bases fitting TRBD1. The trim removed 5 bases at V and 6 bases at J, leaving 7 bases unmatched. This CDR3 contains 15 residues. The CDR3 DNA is TGTGCCAGCAGTAACTCGGGACAGGGCTCCGGGGAGCTGTTTTTT. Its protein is CASSNSGQGSGELFF.

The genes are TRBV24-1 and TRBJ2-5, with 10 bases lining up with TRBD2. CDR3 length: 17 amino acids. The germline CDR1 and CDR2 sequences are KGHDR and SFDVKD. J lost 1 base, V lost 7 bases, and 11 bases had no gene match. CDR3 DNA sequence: TGTGCCACCAGCAACCCGACTAGCGGGTTCATCCAAGAGACCCAGTACTTC. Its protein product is CATSNPTSGFIQETQYF.